This TCR beta chain was obtained from a study of cytomegalovirus exposure and HLA in healthy donors. Regarding the study as a whole: The later analysis indicated that the majority of CMV-associated TCR beta chains appeared HLA-restricted. In a later analysis, HLA-associated beta chains showed higher expansion and lower generation probabilities than comparable chains.

Per germline, CDR1 SNHLY and CDR2 FYNNEI. The CDR3 is made up of 14 amino acids. V shed 6 bases, J shed 4 bases, and the junction held 2 bases outside the gene matches. With 60 Vbeta and 13 Jbeta primers, the PCR was carried out. Clones were sequenced by immunoSEQ multiplex PCR, and TCRdb holds only the in-frame ones, with some missing. Recorded for this sample: 70,000 or so clones. Concerning this clone: Its target is not known.

V and J are TRBV2 and TRBJ1-6; 8 bases map to TRBD1. This clonotype was sampled from a female donor in good health and CMV-seropositive. Material for sequencing was PBMCs. The CDR3 sequence: CASRNRGYNSPLHF. As DNA, the CDR3 is TGTGCCAGCAGGAACAGGGGGTATAATTCACCCCTCCACTTT. The complete variable domain, with remaining parts taken from reference TRBV2 and TRBJ1-6, reads EPEVTQTPSHQVTQMGQEVILRCVPISNHLYFYWYRQILGQKVEFLVSFYNNEISEKSEIFDDQFSVERPDGSNFTLKIRSTKLEDSAMYFCASRNRGYNSPLHFGNGTRLTVT.